The present T cell receptor (beta chain) was sequenced within a study of T cell responses to AZD1222 COVID-19 vaccine. A remark on this clone: Its antigen is as yet unknown.

Measured with immunoSEQ multiplex PCR; TCRdb has only the in-frame clones, and not every one. Counted here are tens of thousands of clones, about 85% occurring once; the ten biggest clones make up approximately 4.1%. Study findings and constraints: Of spike-specific TCRs, nearly half reportedly target regions left unmutated in variants.

The CDR3 length is 16 residues. Germline CDR1 LGHNT, CDR2 FRNRAP. V gave up 0 bases and J gave up 5 bases; unmatched junction bases: 6. The clonotype originates from an adult in good health. This rearrangement joins TRBV12-5 to TRBJ2-1, with 8 bases aligning to TRBD1. The source was peripheral blood, collected on day 0 of AZD1222 vaccination. The CDR3 loop reads CASGLVLGQGNNEQFF. CDR3 DNA: TGTGCTAGTGGTTTGGTACTCGGACAGGGAAACAATGAGCAGTTCTTC.